The 30 T cell receptor beta chains below were found in one sample sequenced in a study of PD-1 blockade in classical Hodgkin lymphoma (dated by TCRdb to the early 2020s). The library was generated by the immunoSEQ multiplex PCR assay. Entries here come from immuneACCESS through TCRdb and include only in-frame sequences with V and J called. Some clones fail to appear in such tables; in the studies checked, an unresolved V gene covers under half of the shortfall, and the cause of the remainder is unknown. Within this sample are tens of thousands of clones, with about four fifths of them counted one time only. The top ten clonotypes cover 7.5% to 9.5% of the sample. The intended sense of this specimen's time point label: cycle 2 day 1 (C2D1) of nivolumab. All trial patients had relapsed after autologous stem cell transplantation, with cohorts A, B and C differing in prior brentuximab vedotin exposure.

This specimen consisted of peripheral blood mononuclear cells (PBMCs), obtained before the second cycle of nivolumab. Receptor source: a human donor with classical Hodgkin lymphoma.

V usage is TRBV6-5 and J usage is TRBJ1-5; no definite D call. Looked up from germline, CDR1 is MNHEY and CDR2 is SVGAGI. The CDR3 sequence is 13 residues long. V was cut by 0 bases and J by 6 bases, with 6 bases left in between. DNA for the CDR3: TGTGCCAGCAGTTACTCGGTTTCTCAGCCCCAGCATTTT. Its protein is CASSYSVSQPQHF.

This clone was seen a handful of times. The chain uses TRBV7-3 and TRBJ1-2; maybe TRBD1 (6 bases). V lost 2 bases to trimming and J lost 5 bases, with 9 bases between them. Looked up from germline, CDR1 is SGHTA and CDR2 is FQGTGA. The length of the CDR3 is 13 residues. The CDR3 nucleotides read TGTGCCAGCAGCTTAGCGGGGGCGTATGGCTACACCTTC. Protein product: CASSLAGAYGYTF.

CDR3 nucleotides: TGTGCCAGCAGCGTAGGGTTAGGTGGGTGGGACATGAACACTGAAGCTTTCTTT. Translation: CASSVGLGGWDMNTEAFF. The genes are TRBV9 and TRBJ1-1, with D perhaps TRBD1 (6 bases). This CDR3 is built from 18 residues. Germline V gene data show CDR1 as SGDLS and CDR2 as YYNGEE. The V and J ends lost 0 bases and 0 bases respectively, with 18 bases between them. Drawing the rest from reference TRBV9 and TRBJ1-1, the complete variable domain is DSGVTQTPKHLITATGQRVTLRCSPRSGDLSVYWYQQSLDQGLQFLIQYYNGEERAKGNILERFSAQQFPDLHSELNLSSLELGDSALYFCASSVGLGGWDMNTEAFFGQGTRLTVV.

The chain has TRBV15 and TRBJ2-7; 10 bases fit TRBD2. The CDR3 spans 18 residues. V lost 3 bases, J lost 0 bases, and 11 bases stayed unmatched. Germline-derived CDR1 and CDR2 are LNHNV and YYDKDF (reference sequence). CDR3 in DNA: TGTGCCACCAGCAGTGGGTCTAGCGGGGGCCGGGGCTCCTACGAGCAGTACTTC. It encodes CATSSGSSGGRGSYEQYF.

The rearrangement joins TRBV5-8 to TRBJ2-1; TRBD2 is a possible D gene (6 bases). This CDR3 is 15 amino acids long. V was clipped by 2 bases and J by 0 bases, with 9 bases between them. Germline loops: CDR1 SGHTS, CDR2 YDEGEE. CDR3 DNA: TGTGCCAGCAGCTTCGGGAGCGGCTCCTACAATGAGCAGTTCTTC. Its protein product is CASSFGSGSYNEQFF.

Note on this clone: The same CDR3 is also encoded by other DNA sequences in this sample. The gene calls are TRBV11-2 and TRBJ1-5; the match to TRBD1 covers 7 bases. The V gene's germline CDR1 is SGHAT and CDR2 FQNNGV. The trim removed 5 bases at V and 6 bases at J, leaving 7 bases unmatched. This CDR3 has 14 residues. The CDR3 coding sequence is TGTGCCAGCAGCCGGACAGGAGACAGTCAGCCCCAGCATTTT. Translation: CASSRTGDSQPQHF.

The V and J genes are TRBV27 and TRBJ1-2, with D unresolved. The CDR3 runs to 12 residues. In germline, CDR1 is MNHEY, CDR2 SMNVEV (reference sequence). The V end was cut by 5 bases, the J end by 6 bases, with 10 bases between. The CDR3 protein is CASSPKGDGYTF. The CDR3 bases are TGTGCCAGCAGTCCAAAGGGAGATGGCTACACCTTC.

The J gene is TRBJ2-1, the V gene TRBV19; D unclear. Germline assignment: CDR1 LNHDA and CDR2 SQIVND (reference sequence). The CDR3 extends over 12 amino acids. Trimming removed 6 bases from V and 7 bases from J, with 10 bases in between. CDR3 in amino acids: CASSIVRNEQFF. In DNA form, the CDR3 reads TGTGCCAGTAGCATCGTCCGGAATGAGCAGTTCTTC.

This clone showed up just a few times. V is TRBV7-9 and J is TRBJ2-1; weak D call: TRBD2 (5 bases). Germline V gene sequence: CDR1 SEHNR, CDR2 FQNEAQ (reference sequence). The CDR3 loop spans 15 amino acids. V was shortened by 5 bases and J by 6 bases, with 17 bases between the two germline ends. CDR3 nucleotides: TGTGCCAGCAGCCCCCCTTCGGGATGGGGCAATGAGCAGTTCTTC. Its protein product is CASSPPSGWGNEQFF.

This clone appeared a single time. The V gene is TRBV6-5, the J gene TRBJ1-2; 7 nucleotides align to TRBD1. The germline CDR1 and CDR2 sequences are MNHEY and SVGAGI. Trimming at V came to 5 bases and at J to 4 bases, leaving 4 bases not matched to a gene. The CDR3 totals 13 residues. The chain's CDR3 is CASSPGGSYGYTF. The CDR3 DNA reads as TGTGCCAGCAGTCCAGGGGGGTCCTATGGCTACACCTTC.

This clone was found once. The chain joins TRBV27 to TRBJ2-1; D is perhaps TRBD2 (5 bases). Trimming removed 5 bases at V and 8 bases at J, with 19 bases between. Germline CDR1 is MNHEY and CDR2 is SMNVEV (reference sequence). This CDR3 is 15 amino acids long. The CDR3, as DNA: TGTGCCAGCAGTGATCAGGTGATTCCCGGGGATGAGCAGTTCTTC. Amino acid sequence: CASSDQVIPGDEQFF.

The V call is TRBV5-8, the J call TRBJ1-5; 8 nucleotides match TRBD1. The V gene end was trimmed by 6 bases and the J gene end by 6 bases; junction bases not matched to a gene: 11. CDR3 size: 15 residues. From germline, CDR1 is SGHTS and CDR2 YDEGEE. CDR3 residues: CASTIPRGPIQPQHF. The CDR3 nucleotides are TGTGCCAGCACCATCCCCAGGGGGCCCATTCAGCCCCAGCATTTT.

This rearrangement joins TRBV29-1 to TRBJ2-2, with D perhaps matching TRBD1 or TRBD2 (5 bases each). CDR3 length: 16 amino acids. Deletions cut 0 bases from V and 0 bases from J, with 11 bases between. In germline, CDR1 is SQVTM, CDR2 ANQGSEA. CDR3 in DNA: TGCAGCGTTGAAGATCGACGGGGCGCGAACACCGGGGAGCTGTTTTTT. Translating it yields CSVEDRRGANTGELFF.

The rearrangement links TRBV5-4 to TRBJ1-2; TRBD1 agrees at 10 bases. CDR1 is SGHNT and CDR2 is YYREEE in the germline V gene (reference sequence). V lost 4 bases and J lost 6; bases outside the gene matches: 12. The CDR3 runs to 16 residues. The CDR3, as DNA: TGTGCCAGCAGCCAAGGACCCGGGACAGGGGTCGATGGCTACACCTTC. It is translated as CASSQGPGTGVDGYTF.

This chain uses TRBV21-1 with TRBJ2-3. TRBV21-1 has pseudogene status. The CDR3 contains 16 residues. CDR3 nucleotides: TGTGCCAGCAGCAAAGTGTCTGCATCTAGCACAGATACGCAGTATTTT. Encoded protein: CASSKVSASSTDTQYF.

The V gene is TRBV10-3, the J gene TRBJ1-1; D gene unclear. V dropped 3 bases and J dropped 6 bases, with 8 bases sitting between them. The CDR3 length is 12 residues. Germline V gene lookup returns CDR1 ENHRY and CDR2 SYGVKD. Here the CDR3 reads CAISEYGSEAFF. The CDR3 coding sequence is TGTGCCATCAGTGAATACGGTTCTGAAGCTTTCTTT.

DNA for the CDR3: TGTGCCAGCAGCCACCTCCAGGACACGAACTCTGGGGCCAACGTCCTGACTTTC. Translation: CASSHLQDTNSGANVLTF. The chain links TRBV4-2 to TRBJ2-6; TRBD1 is a possible D gene (5 bases). This CDR3 has 18 amino acids. The germline CDR1 and CDR2 sequences are LGHNA and YNFKEQ. Trimming stripped 3 bases from V and 0 bases from J, with 15 bases between.

This clone was counted between two and nine times. CDR3 protein: CASSGRDRELGGNTIYF. DNA of the CDR3: TGTGCCAGCAGTGGCCGGGACAGGGAGTTAGGTGGAAACACCATATATTTT. The chain employs TRBV6-1 and TRBJ1-3, with 9 bases matching TRBD1. J gave up 3 bases and V 4 bases, and 10 bases lay outside the gene matches. CDR1 and CDR2 (germline): MNHNS, SASEGT. This CDR3 region has 17 residues.

The chain has TRBV2 and TRBJ2-1; D is unclear. The CDR3 is 16 residues long. Trimming shortened V by 4 bases and J by 0 bases, and 13 bases separated the two germline ends. CDR1 and CDR2 from the germline V gene are SNHLY and FYNNEI. The CDR3 reads CASSARILSSYNEQFF. Written as DNA, the CDR3 is TGTGCCAGCAGTGCGCGGATTTTAAGCTCCTACAATGAGCAGTTCTTC.

This clone turned up a few times. The chain uses TRBV10-2 and TRBJ2-2; 9 bases agree with TRBD1. The CDR3 is made up of 15 amino acids. J gave up 5 bases and V 6 bases, and 7 bases lay outside the gene matches. Germline V gene sequence: CDR1 WSHSY, CDR2 SAAADI. CDR3 in amino acids: CASRTGTGSTGELFF. Written as DNA, the CDR3 is TGCGCCAGCAGAACCGGGACAGGGTCGACCGGGGAGCTGTTTTTT.

The chain employs TRBV27 and TRBJ2-1; D is perhaps TRBD2 (5 bases). The V and J ends lost 3 bases and 8 bases respectively, with 14 bases between them. The germline CDR1 and CDR2 sequences are MNHEY and SMNVEV (reference sequence). The CDR3 spans 14 residues. The CDR3 DNA reads as TGTGCCAGCAGTTTGATGAGGGTTGGGGATGAGCAGTTCTTC. Protein sequence: CASSLMRVGDEQFF.

The chain couples TRBV5-1 to TRBJ1-1, with 10 bases lining up with TRBD1. CDR3 size: 16 residues. V gave up 4 bases and J gave up 6 bases; unmatched junction bases: 12. Per the germline V gene, CDR1 is SGHRS and CDR2 is YFSETQ. CDR3 residues: CASSPDRGPGWAEAFF. The DNA for the CDR3 is TGCGCCAGCAGCCCAGACAGGGGGCCGGGGTGGGCTGAAGCTTTCTTT.

J is TRBJ2-2 and V is TRBV29-1, with D possibly being TRBD1 (5 bases). The germline V gene encodes CDR1 SQVTM and CDR2 ANQGSEA. This CDR3 spans 13 amino acids. V was clipped by 6 bases and J by 4 bases, with 12 bases between them. This CDR3 reads CSVGRTTTGELFF. DNA for the CDR3: TGCAGCGTCGGCAGGACAACCACCGGGGAGCTGTTTTTT.

This clone was seen once. This rearrangement joins TRBV7-8 to TRBJ2-3; D may be TRBD1 (5 bases). Trimming left V 5 bases short and J 2 bases short, with 14 bases between. The CDR3 extends over 15 amino acids. Germline CDR1 is SGHVS and CDR2 is FQNEAQ. CDR3 sequence reads: CASSPRGYNTDTQYF. The CDR3 DNA sequence: TGTGCCAGCAGCCCTAGGGGCTACAACACAGATACGCAGTATTTT.

A few counts support this clone. The V and J genes are TRBV6-7 and TRBJ1-5; D is unresolved. TRBV6-7 is classed as an ORF, of uncertain function. The CDR3 covers 12 residues. V was cut by 7 bases and J by 6 bases, with 10 bases left in between. CDR3: CASILPTQPQHF. The CDR3 nucleotides read TGTGCCAGCATTCTGCCCACTCAGCCCCAGCATTTT.

This chain links TRBV19 with TRBJ1-1; 8 bases line up with TRBD1. V lost 6 bases, J lost 5 bases, and 5 bases stayed unmatched. The length of the CDR3 is 13 residues. Germline CDR1 and CDR2: LNHDA and SQIVND (reference sequence). CDR3 nucleotide sequence: TGTGCCAGTAGGCAACAGGGGGGAACTGAAGCTTTCTTT. This codes for CASRQQGGTEAFF.

The V and J genes are TRBV7-3 and TRBJ2-5, with 11 bases aligning to TRBD2. V dropped 7 bases and J dropped 3; count of bases not matched to a gene: 13. This CDR3 spans 17 amino acids. CDR1 is SGHTA, CDR2 FQGTGA, per germline. The CDR3 sequence is CASTRGQASGGKETQYF. CDR3 nucleotides: TGTGCCAGCACCCGGGGCCAGGCTAGCGGGGGGAAAGAGACCCAGTACTTC.

The chain has TRBV4-3 and TRBJ2-2; 9 nucleotides line up with TRBD1. The V gene end was trimmed by 0 bases and the J gene end by 5 bases; junction bases not matched to a gene: 4. Germline V gene data show CDR1 as LGHNA and CDR2 as YSLEER. The CDR3 runs 16 residues. CDR3 region: CASSQDSDRGTGELFF. The CDR3 DNA follows: TGCGCCAGCAGCCAAGATTCCGACAGGGGGACCGGGGAGCTGTTTTTT.

The gene calls are TRBV11-2 and TRBJ2-7, with a possible D match to TRBD1 (6 bases). V shed 3 bases and J shed 0 bases, with 12 bases lying between them. This CDR3 spans 15 amino acids. CDR1 is SGHAT, CDR2 FQNNGV, per germline. The CDR3: CASSLSDSASYEQYF. For the CDR3, the DNA is TGTGCCAGCAGCTTGTCGGACAGTGCCTCCTACGAGCAGTACTTC.

The chain uses TRBV28 and TRBJ2-2, with D perhaps TRBD1 (5 bases). This CDR3 has 17 residues. The germline V and J ends were trimmed by 3 bases and 3 bases, with 17 bases remaining between them. CDR1 MDHEN and CDR2 SYDVKM come from the germline V gene. The CDR3 loop is CASSFPPGPPYTGELFF. The DNA of the CDR3 is TGTGCCAGCAGTTTCCCGCCAGGGCCCCCCTACACCGGGGAGCTGTTTTTT.